Each of the 19 T cell receptor beta chains below was sequenced from the same sample in a study of cytomegalovirus exposure and HLA in healthy donors. The PCR ran on 60 Vbeta and 13 Jbeta primers. Using immunoSEQ multiplex PCR, the repertoire was profiled, and TCRdb retains in-frame clones only, with some absent. The sample lists 70,000 to 100,000 clones; about 80% were seen once. The specimen was PBMCs. The receptors were sampled from a woman aged 50 to 60 in good health and CMV-seropositive.

This sequence joins TRBV7-3 and TRBJ2-2, with 9 bases lining up with TRBD1. Trimming removed 2 bases from V and 6 bases from J; junction bases left unmatched: 7. This CDR3 spans 16 amino acids. CDR1 is SGHTA and CDR2 is FQGTGA in the germline V gene. The DNA for the CDR3 is TGTGCCAGCAGCTTATTGGACAGGGGTTCTCCCGGGGAGCTGTTTTTT. Its translation is CASSLLDRGSPGELFF.

V and J are TRBV6-4 and TRBJ1-2; D gene ambiguous. CDR3 length equals 12 residues. Trimming took 2 bases from V and 7 from J, leaving 8 bases between them. CDR1 is MRHNA and CDR2 is SNTAGT in the germline V gene. The CDR3 sequence: CASSDGLGGYTF. CDR3 bases: TGTGCCAGCAGTGACGGACTCGGTGGCTACACCTTC.

The chain recombines TRBV7-8 with TRBJ2-1, with 8 bases identical to TRBD1. With V trimmed by 5 bases and J by 2 bases, 2 bases remained unmatched. Per germline, CDR1 SGHVS and CDR2 FQNEAQ. The CDR3 has 14 residues. CDR3 in DNA: TGTGCCAGCAGCCGGACAGGGCCCTACAATGAGCAGTTCTTC. This encodes CASSRTGPYNEQFF.

The genes are TRBV5-4 and TRBJ2-1; TRBD1 agrees at 9 bases. CDR1 SGHNT and CDR2 YYREEE come from the germline V gene (reference sequence). The V gene end was trimmed by 5 bases and the J gene end by 6 bases; junction bases not matched to a gene: 6. The CDR3 has 14 amino acids. CDR3 DNA sequence: TGTGCCAGCAGTCCGGGACAGGGACGCAATGAGCAGTTCTTC. It codes for CASSPGQGRNEQFF.

The gene calls are TRBV27 and TRBJ2-6, with TRBD1 identical over 8 bases. Germline V lookup: CDR1 MNHEY, CDR2 SMNVEV (reference sequence). This CDR3 has 16 amino acids. J was trimmed by 1 base and V by 5 bases; bases with no gene match: 4. The CDR3 region is CASSNDRGSGANVLTF. Here the CDR3 DNA reads TGTGCCAGCAGTAATGACAGGGGATCTGGGGCCAACGTCCTGACTTTC.

J is TRBJ2-7 and V is TRBV7-8; D remains ambiguous. The CDR3 has 14 residues. Trimming took 0 bases from V and 3 from J, leaving 9 bases between them. Germline values: CDR1 SGHVS, CDR2 FQNEAQ. The CDR3 bases are TGTGCCAGCAGCTTAGCGCACAGAAACTACGAGCAGTACTTC. It translates to CASSLAHRNYEQYF. The full variable domain, in which reference TRBV7-8 and TRBJ2-7 provide the parts outside the CDR3, is GAGVSQSPRYKVAKRGQDVALRCDPISGHVSLFWYQQALGQGPEFLTYFQNEAQLDKSGLPSDRFFAERPEGSVSTLKIQRTQQEDSAVYLCASSLAHRNYEQYFGPGTRLTVT.

J is TRBJ2-3 and V is TRBV7-9; TRBD1 might be the D (6 bases). V lost 5 bases and J 5 bases, leaving 14 bases between the germline ends. The CDR3 covers 14 residues. Germline CDR1 reads SEHNR; CDR2 reads FQNEAQ (reference sequence). CDR3 sequence reads: CASSPGSGEDTQYF. The CDR3 nucleotides read TGTGCCAGCAGCCCGGGTTCAGGGGAAGATACGCAGTATTTT.

The chain couples TRBV19 to TRBJ2-3; 7 bases align to TRBD1. The CDR3 is 16 residues long. Germline loops: CDR1 LNHDA, CDR2 SQIVND (reference sequence). V gave up 5 bases and J gave up 0 bases; unmatched junction bases: 8. CDR3 sequence (DNA): TGTGCCAGTAGTGACAGGGTTAGTAAAAGCACAGATACGCAGTATTTT. It translates to CASSDRVSKSTDTQYF.

The chain couples TRBV11-2 to TRBJ2-7; unclear D gene. The CDR3 length is 14 residues. Germline CDR1 reads SGHAT; CDR2 reads FQNNGV. Deletions cut 2 bases from V and 3 bases from J, with 11 bases between. CDR3 amino acids: CASSLNYPSYEQYF. CDR3 sequence (DNA): TGTGCCAGCAGCTTAAATTATCCGAGCTACGAGCAGTACTTC.

The sample holds a few counts of this clone. The V and J genes are TRBV13 and TRBJ2-1; tentatively, D is TRBD2 (6 bases). Germline CDR1 PRHDT, CDR2 FYEKMQ (reference sequence). Between the trimmed V and J ends, which lost 6 bases and 8 bases, there was a span of 11 bases. The CDR3 contains 12 residues. The CDR3 spells CASRTGTHEQFF. The DNA of the CDR3 is TGTGCCAGCAGGACCGGGACTCATGAGCAGTTCTTC.

The rearrangement joins TRBV15 to TRBJ1-1; 10 bases map to TRBD1. Germline V gives CDR1 LNHNV, CDR2 YYDKDF (reference sequence). The CDR3 consists of 18 residues. V was clipped by 0 bases and J by 5 bases; unmatched bases: 12. CDR3 loop: CATSRDAGGDRGRTEAFF. The CDR3, as DNA: TGTGCCACCAGCAGAGATGCCGGCGGGGACAGGGGACGAACTGAAGCTTTCTTT.

The chain combines TRBV11-2 with TRBJ2-1; perhaps TRBD2 as D (6 bases). Trimming stripped 0 bases from V and 4 bases from J, with 22 bases between. Germline V gene data show CDR1 as SGHAT and CDR2 as FQNNGV. The CDR3 totals 19 residues. CDR3 protein: CASSLDLELGGGIYNEQFF. The CDR3 DNA reads as TGTGCCAGCAGCTTAGACCTGGAACTGGGGGGAGGAATATACAATGAGCAGTTCTTC.

The chain recombines TRBV6-4 with TRBJ1-5; D is uncertain. CDR1 and CDR2 (germline): MRHNA, SNTAGT. The CDR3 covers 15 residues. V shed 6 bases and J shed 7 bases, with 19 bases lying between them. CDR3 sequence (DNA): TGTGCCAGCAGCCAATCCGGCGTACCGGGGCAGCCCCAGCATTTT. This translates into CASSQSGVPGQPQHF.

This sequence joins TRBV2 and TRBJ1-1, with D perhaps TRBD1 (6 bases). The CDR3 loop spans 18 amino acids. Germline V CDR1 and CDR2: SNHLY, FYNNEI. Trimming shortened V by 5 bases and J by 4 bases, and 26 bases separated the two germline ends. CDR3 protein: CASSYQEGGGARGTEAFF. In DNA, the CDR3 is TGTGCCAGCAGTTACCAGGAGGGGGGAGGGGCGCGGGGCACTGAAGCTTTCTTT.

This clone was observed once. The chain uses TRBV10-1 and TRBJ2-3; weak D call: TRBD1 (5 bases). V lost 2 bases to trimming and J lost 3 bases, with 9 bases between them. Germline V gene sequence: CDR1 WNHNN, CDR2 SYGVQD (reference sequence). This CDR3 is 14 amino acids long. The chain's CDR3 is CASSEAQGTDTQYF. The CDR3 coding sequence is TGCGCCAGCAGTGAGGCGCAGGGAACAGATACGCAGTATTTT.

The rearrangement joins TRBV5-1 to TRBJ2-2, with a tentative D call TRBD1 (6 bases). Trimming left V 6 bases short and J 0 bases short, with 9 bases between. Germline CDR1 and CDR2: SGHRS and YFSETQ. The CDR3 has 14 amino acids. The CDR3 spells CASTWTANTGELFF. The CDR3 coding sequence is TGCGCCAGCACTTGGACAGCGAACACCGGGGAGCTGTTTTTT.

A word on this clone: Its ends do not fully match the called genes, so a read error is possible. The chain combines TRBV7-9 with TRBJ2-2; TRBD1 matches 11 bases. Germline V gene data show CDR1 as SEHNR and CDR2 as FQNEAQ (reference sequence). The length of the CDR3 is 18 residues. CDR3 protein: CSSSLLGQGGLNTGELFF. The CDR3 DNA reads as TGTTCCAGCAGCTTACTGGGACAGGGGGGCCTGAACACCGGGGAGCTGTTTTTT. The full variable domain, its missing parts supplied by reference TRBV7-9 and TRBJ2-2, is DTGVSQNPRHKITKRGQNVTFRCDPISEHNRLYWYRQTLGQGPEFLTYFQNEAQLEKSRLLSDRFSAERPKGSFSTLEIQRTEQGDSAMYLCSSSLLGQGGLNTGELFFGEGSRLTVL.

The J gene is TRBJ1-3, the V gene TRBV23-1; the D gene is possibly TRBD1 (5 bases). TRBV23-1 is annotated as an ORF whose role is uncertain. V lost 0 bases to trimming and J lost 7 bases, with 19 bases between them. The CDR3 sequence is 17 residues long. The CDR3 DNA sequence: TGCGCCAGCAGTCAATCCGGGGGGAAGACTGGAAACAACACCATATATTTT. Its translation is CASSQSGGKTGNNTIYF.

V usage is TRBV5-4 and J usage is TRBJ1-5, with 9 bases matching TRBD1. Trimming cost V 2 bases and J 7 bases; bases outside gene matches: 4. The CDR3 is 14 amino acids. Looked up from germline, CDR1 is SGHNT and CDR2 is YYREEE (reference sequence). Here the CDR3 DNA reads TGTGCCAGCAGCTTACAGGGGGCTGGGCAGCCCCAGCATTTT. It translates to CASSLQGAGQPQHF.